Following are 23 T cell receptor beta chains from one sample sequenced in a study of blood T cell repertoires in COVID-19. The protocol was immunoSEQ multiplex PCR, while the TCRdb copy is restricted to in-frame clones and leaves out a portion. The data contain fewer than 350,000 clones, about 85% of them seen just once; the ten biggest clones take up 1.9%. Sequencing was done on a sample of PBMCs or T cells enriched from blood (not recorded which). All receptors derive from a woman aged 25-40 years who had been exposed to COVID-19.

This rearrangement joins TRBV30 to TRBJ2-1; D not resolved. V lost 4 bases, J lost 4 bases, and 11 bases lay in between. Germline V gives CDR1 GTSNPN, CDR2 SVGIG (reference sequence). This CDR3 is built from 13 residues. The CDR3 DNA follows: TGTGCCTGGAAACAAGACGGGTACAATGAGCAGTTCTTC. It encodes CAWKQDGYNEQFF. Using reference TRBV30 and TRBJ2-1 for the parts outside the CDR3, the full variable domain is SQTIHQWPATLVQPVGSPLSLECTVEGTSNPNLYWYRQAAGRGLQLLFYSVGIGQISSEVPQNLSASRPQDRQFILSSKKLLLSDSGFYLCAWKQDGYNEQFFGPGTRLTVL.

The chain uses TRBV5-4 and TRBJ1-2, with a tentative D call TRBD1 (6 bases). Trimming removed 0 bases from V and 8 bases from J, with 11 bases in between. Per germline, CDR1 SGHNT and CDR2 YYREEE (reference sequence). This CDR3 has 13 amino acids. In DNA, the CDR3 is TGTGCCAGCAGCTTGGTGGGGGCGGGCGGCTACACCTTC. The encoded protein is CASSLVGAGGYTF.

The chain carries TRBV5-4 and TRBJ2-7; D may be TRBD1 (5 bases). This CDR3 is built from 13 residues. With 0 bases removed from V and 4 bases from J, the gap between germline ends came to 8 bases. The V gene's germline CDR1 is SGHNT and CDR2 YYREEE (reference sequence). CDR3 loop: CASSLEGQYEQYF. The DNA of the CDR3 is TGTGCCAGCAGCTTGGAGGGGCAATACGAGCAGTACTTC.

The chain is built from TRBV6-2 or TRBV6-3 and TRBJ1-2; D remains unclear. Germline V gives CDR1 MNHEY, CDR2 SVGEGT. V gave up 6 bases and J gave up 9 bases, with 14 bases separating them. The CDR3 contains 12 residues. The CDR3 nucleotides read TGTGCCAGCAGCCTTGGACTGGTCAGCTACACCTTC. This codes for CASSLGLVSYTF.

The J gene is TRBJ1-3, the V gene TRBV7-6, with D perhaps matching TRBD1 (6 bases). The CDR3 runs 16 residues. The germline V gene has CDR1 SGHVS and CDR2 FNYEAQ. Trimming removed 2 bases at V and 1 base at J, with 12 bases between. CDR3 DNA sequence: TGTGCCAGCAGCTTAAACCTGGACAGATCTGGAAACACCATATATTTT. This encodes CASSLNLDRSGNTIYF.

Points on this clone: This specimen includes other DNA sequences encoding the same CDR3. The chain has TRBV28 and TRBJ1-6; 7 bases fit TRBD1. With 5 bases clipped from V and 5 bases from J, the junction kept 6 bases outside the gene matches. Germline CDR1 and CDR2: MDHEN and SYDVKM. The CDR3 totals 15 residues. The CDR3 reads CASSPRQGNNSPLHF. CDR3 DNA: TGTGCCAGCAGTCCCCGACAGGGAAATAATTCACCCCTCCACTTT.

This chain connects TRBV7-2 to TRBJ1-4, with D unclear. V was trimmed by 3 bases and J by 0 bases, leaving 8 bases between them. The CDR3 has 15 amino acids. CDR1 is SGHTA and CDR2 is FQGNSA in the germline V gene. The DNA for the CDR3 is TGTGCCAGCAGCTTGCAGTCAACAACTAATGAAAAACTGTTTTTT. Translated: CASSLQSTTNEKLFF.

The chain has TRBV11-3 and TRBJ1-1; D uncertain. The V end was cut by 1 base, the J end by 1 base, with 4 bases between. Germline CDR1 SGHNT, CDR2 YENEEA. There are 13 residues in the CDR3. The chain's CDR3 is CASSLVQNTEAFF. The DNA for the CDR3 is TGTGCCAGCAGCTTAGTACAGAACACTGAAGCTTTCTTT.

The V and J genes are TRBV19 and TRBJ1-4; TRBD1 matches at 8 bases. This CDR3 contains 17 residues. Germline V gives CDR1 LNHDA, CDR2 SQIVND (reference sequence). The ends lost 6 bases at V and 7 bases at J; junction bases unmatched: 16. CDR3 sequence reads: CASRSSNLGQGGEKLFF. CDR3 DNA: TGTGCCAGTAGATCGTCAAATCTCGGACAGGGCGGTGAAAAACTGTTTTTT.

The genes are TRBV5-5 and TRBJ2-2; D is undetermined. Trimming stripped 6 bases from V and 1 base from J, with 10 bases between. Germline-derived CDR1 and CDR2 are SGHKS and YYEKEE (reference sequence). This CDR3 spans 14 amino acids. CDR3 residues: CASIDGVNTGELFF. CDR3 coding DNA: TGTGCCAGCATCGACGGAGTGAACACCGGGGAGCTGTTTTTT.

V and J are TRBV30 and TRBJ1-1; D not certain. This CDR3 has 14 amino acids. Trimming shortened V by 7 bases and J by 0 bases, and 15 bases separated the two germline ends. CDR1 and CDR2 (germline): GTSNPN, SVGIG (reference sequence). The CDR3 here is CAFLPRVMNTEAFF. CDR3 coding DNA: TGTGCCTTCCTCCCCCGAGTTATGAACACTGAAGCTTTCTTT.

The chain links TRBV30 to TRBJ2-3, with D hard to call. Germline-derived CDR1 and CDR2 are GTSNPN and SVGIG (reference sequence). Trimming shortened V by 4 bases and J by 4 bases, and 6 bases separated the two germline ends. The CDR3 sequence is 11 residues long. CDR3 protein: CAWNIADTQYF. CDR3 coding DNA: TGTGCCTGGAACATCGCAGATACGCAGTATTTT.

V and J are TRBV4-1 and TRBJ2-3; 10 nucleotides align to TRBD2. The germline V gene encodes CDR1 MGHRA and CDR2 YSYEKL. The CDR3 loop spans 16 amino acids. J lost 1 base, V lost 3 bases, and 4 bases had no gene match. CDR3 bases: TGCGCCAGCAGCCAGGCGGGGACTAGCGGCACAGATACGCAGTATTTT. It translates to CASSQAGTSGTDTQYF.

CDR3 sequence (DNA): TGTGCCAGCAGCTCTAGACCCAACACCGGGGAGCTGTTTTTT. As protein: CASSSRPNTGELFF. This chain links TRBV7-9 with TRBJ2-2; unclear D gene. Germline CDR1 and CDR2: SEHNR and FQNEAQ (reference sequence). The CDR3 sequence is 14 residues long. V dropped 4 bases and J dropped 2 bases, with 8 bases sitting between them.

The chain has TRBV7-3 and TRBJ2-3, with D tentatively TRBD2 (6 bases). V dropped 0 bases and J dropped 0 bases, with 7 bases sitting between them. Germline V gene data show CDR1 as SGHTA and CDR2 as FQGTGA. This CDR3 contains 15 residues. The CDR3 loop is CASSLTRGSTDTQYF. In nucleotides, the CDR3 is TGTGCCAGCAGCTTAACGCGGGGTAGCACAGATACGCAGTATTTT.

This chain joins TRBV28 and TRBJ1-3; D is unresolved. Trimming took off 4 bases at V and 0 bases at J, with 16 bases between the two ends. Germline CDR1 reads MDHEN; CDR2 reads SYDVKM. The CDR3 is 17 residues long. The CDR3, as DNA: TGTGCCAGCAGTTATATGGAGGGTATTCTCTCTGGAAACACCATATATTTT. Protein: CASSYMEGILSGNTIYF.

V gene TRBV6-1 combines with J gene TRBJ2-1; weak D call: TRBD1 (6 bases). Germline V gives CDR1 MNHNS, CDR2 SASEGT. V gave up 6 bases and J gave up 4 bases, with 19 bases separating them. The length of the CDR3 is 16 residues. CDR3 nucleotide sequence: TGTGCCAGCAGCGAAAGGGGGACCCCCCGGTACAATGAGCAGTTCTTC. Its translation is CASSERGTPRYNEQFF.

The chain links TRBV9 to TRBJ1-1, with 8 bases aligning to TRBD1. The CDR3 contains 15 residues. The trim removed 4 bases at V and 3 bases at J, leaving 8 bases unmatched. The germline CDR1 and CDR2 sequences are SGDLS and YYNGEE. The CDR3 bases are TGTGCCAGCAGCTTGGCAGGGGGCATGGACACTGAAGCTTTCTTT. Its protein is CASSLAGGMDTEAFF. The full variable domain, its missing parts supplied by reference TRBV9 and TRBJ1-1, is DSGVTQTPKHLITATGQRVTLRCSPRSGDLSVYWYQQSLDQGLQFLIQYYNGEERAKGNILERFSAQQFPDLHSELNLSSLELGDSALYFCASSLAGGMDTEAFFGQGTRLTVV.

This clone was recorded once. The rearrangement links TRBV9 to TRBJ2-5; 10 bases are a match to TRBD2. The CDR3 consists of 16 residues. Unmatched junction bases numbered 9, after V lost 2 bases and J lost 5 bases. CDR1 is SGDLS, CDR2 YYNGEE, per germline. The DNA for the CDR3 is TGTGCCAGCAGCGTGTCCGCTAGCGGGGGAAAGGAGACCCAGTACTTC. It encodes CASSVSASGGKETQYF.

CDR3 residues: CATRSQQAPYGYTF. The CDR3 DNA follows: TGTGCCACTCGGTCGCAACAGGCGCCCTATGGCTACACCTTC. V usage is TRBV6-5 and J usage is TRBJ1-2; TRBD1 might be the D (5 bases). The germline V gene encodes CDR1 MNHEY and CDR2 SVGAGI. The CDR3 totals 14 residues. V was pared by 10 bases and J by 4 bases, with 19 bases between.

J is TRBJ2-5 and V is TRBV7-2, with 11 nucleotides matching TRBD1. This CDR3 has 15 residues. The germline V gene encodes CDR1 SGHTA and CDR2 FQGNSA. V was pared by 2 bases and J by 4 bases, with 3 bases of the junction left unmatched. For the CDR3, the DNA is TGTGCCAGCAGCTTATGGGACAGGGGGACAGAGACCCAGTACTTC. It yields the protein CASSLWDRGTETQYF. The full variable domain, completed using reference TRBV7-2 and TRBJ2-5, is GAGVSQSPSNKVTEKGKDVELRCDPISGHTALYWYRQSLGQGLEFLIYFQGNSAPDKSGLPSDRFSAERTGGSVSTLTIQRTQQEDSAVYLCASSLWDRGTETQYFGPGTRLLVL.

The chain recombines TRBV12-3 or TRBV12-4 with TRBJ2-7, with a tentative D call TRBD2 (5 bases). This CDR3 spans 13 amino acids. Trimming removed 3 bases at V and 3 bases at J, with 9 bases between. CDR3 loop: CASSFVRGYEQYF. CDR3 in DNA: TGTGCCAGCAGTTTTGTCCGGGGCTACGAGCAGTACTTC.

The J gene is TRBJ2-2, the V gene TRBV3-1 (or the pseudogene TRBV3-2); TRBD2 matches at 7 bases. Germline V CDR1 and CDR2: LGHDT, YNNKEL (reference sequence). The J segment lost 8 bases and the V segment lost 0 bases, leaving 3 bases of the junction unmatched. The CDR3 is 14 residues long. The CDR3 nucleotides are TGTGCCAGCAGCCAAGATACCGGGAGGGGGGAGCTGTTTTTT. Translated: CASSQDTGRGELFF.